The 10 T cell receptor beta chains listed next were all sequenced from one sample in a study of blood T cell repertoires in COVID-19. The table came from immunoSEQ multiplex PCR; TCRdb's copy has only in-frame clones and leaves some out. The sample shows 150,000 to 200,000 clones, approximately 86% of them seen only once. Input material: peripheral blood. These receptors were obtained from a woman aged 40 to 49 with COVID-19, enrolled during active disease.

This clone was counted only a few times. The chain joins TRBV5-1 to TRBJ1-5; the D gene is possibly TRBD1 (6 bases). Trimming left V 3 bases short and J 3 bases short, with 7 bases between. There are 13 residues in the CDR3. Germline assignment: CDR1 SGHRS and CDR2 YFSETQ. The CDR3 coding sequence is TGCGCCAGCAGCTGGACAGTCAATCAGCCCCAGCATTTT. This translates into CASSWTVNQPQHF. The full variable domain, completed using reference TRBV5-1 and TRBJ1-5, is KAGVTQTPRYLIKTRGQQVTLSCSPISGHRSVSWYQQTPGQGLQFLFEYFSETQRNKGNFPGRFSGRQFSNSRSEMNVSTLELGDSALYLCASSWTVNQPQHFGDGTRLSIL.

As concerns this clone: This sequence may be a read error, since a much larger clone differs from it by one base. Other nucleotide sequences from this sample produce the same CDR3. This chain joins TRBV30 and TRBJ2-5, with TRBD2 identical over 9 bases. Trimming at V came to 3 bases and at J to 8 bases, leaving 10 bases not matched to a gene. Per the germline V gene, CDR1 is GTSNPN and CDR2 is SVGIG (reference sequence). The CDR3 is made up of 14 amino acids. Written as DNA, the CDR3 is TGTGCCTGGAGAGACGGATTAGCGGGAGATACCCAGTACTTC. As protein: CAWRDGLAGDTQYF.

The chain has TRBV2 and TRBJ1-2, with a weak D call TRBD1 (6 bases). The germline V and J ends were trimmed by 7 bases and 4 bases, with 16 bases remaining between them. The CDR3 has 14 amino acids. Germline assignment: CDR1 SNHLY and CDR2 FYNNEI. This CDR3 reads CASTIQAGAYGYTF. The CDR3 DNA follows: TGTGCCAGCACCATTCAGGCAGGGGCCTATGGCTACACCTTC.

The rearrangement links TRBV28 to TRBJ1-3, with a weak D call TRBD1 (5 bases). V lost 7 bases and J lost 3, with 13 bases in between. The germline gives CDR1 MDHEN, CDR2 SYDVKM. The CDR3 runs to 14 residues. CDR3 amino acids: CASTPGTIGNTIYF. In DNA form, the CDR3 reads TGTGCCAGCACCCCCGGGACTATTGGAAACACCATATATTTT.

As regards this clone: One end of the junction fails to match germline, which may point to a read error. The gene calls are TRBV7-7 and TRBJ2-3; D is possibly TRBD2 (5 bases). Germline V CDR1 and CDR2: SSHAT, FNYEAQ (reference sequence). CDR3 length equals 14 residues. CDR3 protein: CASSFLGVGDTQYF. Here the CDR3 DNA reads TGTGCTAGCAGCTTCCTCGGGGTTGGAGATACGCAGTATTTT.

The chain links TRBV19 to TRBJ2-1, with 9 bases fitting TRBD2. CDR3 length: 16 amino acids. After removal of 0 bases from V and 5 bases from J, the junction contained 5 bases not matched to a gene. The germline V gene encodes CDR1 LNHDA and CDR2 SQIVND (reference sequence). The CDR3 DNA reads TGTGCCAGTAGTATAGATCCTAGCGGGATAAACAATGAGCAGTTCTTC. Protein sequence: CASSIDPSGINNEQFF.

The V call is TRBV15, the J call TRBJ2-1; 14 bases match TRBD2. There are 17 residues in the CDR3. V was pared by 5 bases and J by 8 bases, with 11 bases of the junction left unmatched. Germline CDR1 reads LNHNV; CDR2 reads YYDKDF (reference sequence). For the CDR3, the DNA is TGTGCCACCAGCCGAAAGGGACTAGCGGGAGCCTTGGATGAGCAGTTCTTC. Its protein product is CATSRKGLAGALDEQFF.

The rearrangement joins TRBV7-2 to TRBJ2-7, with TRBD1 matching over 8 bases. The trim removed 1 base at V and 2 bases at J, leaving 7 bases unmatched. Germline CDR1 and CDR2: SGHTA and FQGNSA. CDR3 length: 16 residues. This chain's CDR3 is CASSLDPTGATYEQYF. As DNA, the CDR3 is TGTGCCAGCAGCTTAGACCCGACAGGGGCAACCTACGAGCAGTACTTC.

The J gene is TRBJ2-7, the V gene TRBV11-2; D may be TRBD1 (5 bases). Trimming removed 4 bases from V and 0 bases from J, with 10 bases in between. Germline assignment: CDR1 SGHAT and CDR2 FQNNGV. The CDR3 extends over 14 amino acids. The CDR3 DNA is TGTGCCAGCAGCTCAGACAGACTCTCCTACGAGCAGTACTTC. Translated: CASSSDRLSYEQYF.

The chain joins TRBV27 to TRBJ1-1; 9 bases align to TRBD1. V lost 5 bases, J lost 5 bases, and 6 bases stayed unmatched. The germline V gene has CDR1 MNHEY and CDR2 SMNVEV (reference sequence). The CDR3 covers 14 residues. The CDR3 DNA is TGTGCCAGCAGTAGGGACAGGGAGTGGACTGAAGCTTTCTTT. This gives the protein CASSRDREWTEAFF.